This T cell receptor (beta chain) derives from a study of regulatory T cells in long-lasting Graves disease. Trimming removed 5 bases at V and 8 bases at J, with 8 bases between. Germline assignment: CDR1 SGHAT and CDR2 FQNNGV. The CDR3 loop spans 11 amino acids. The TCR beta library used iRepertoire HTBI primers with Arm-PCR amplification of CDR3. TCRdb processed the multiplex PCR reads anew with MiXCR; each CDR3 protein has one entry. The repertoire has 400,000 to 500,000 distinct CDR3 sequences, 20% to 25% of them found once; the top ten carry about an eighth. Time point specified: persistent/refractory GD, antithyroid drugs over 5 years with positive TRAb. PBMC RNA served as the TCR library source.

This sample comprised peripheral blood mononuclear cells (PBMCs), obtained when the disease was refractory, from a patient treated with antithyroid drugs. This chain links TRBV11-2 with TRBJ2-3; no clear D gene. The TCR was taken from a female donor with Graves disease. In nucleotides, the CDR3 is TGTGCCAGCAGCAGACTGATTACGCAGTATTTT. Translation gives CASSRLITQYF.